Listed below are T cell receptor beta chains from one sample, sequenced in a study of regulatory T cells in long-lasting Graves disease. Using its own MiXCR run on the multiplex PCR reads, TCRdb lists one record per CDR3 protein. Of over 350,000 distinct CDR3 sequences in the sample, 20% were seen once. The material sequenced was peripheral blood mononuclear cells (PBMCs), taken when the disease was refractory, from a patient treated with antithyroid drugs. The origin of the receptors is a female donor with Graves disease. CDR3s include the opening cysteine and the closing phenylalanine or tryptophan. The size field is filled for only some rows; it gives once, few, many or a size class.

once TRBJ2-1 TRBV12-3/TRBV12-4 CASSLGTRGAEQFF
few TRBJ2-5 TRBV6-1 CASSDIKTQYF
many TRBJ2-2 TRBV2 CASSESNRDLTNTGELFF
NA TRBJ1-5 TRBV7-2 CASSQGNRNQPQHF
few TRBJ2-7 TRBV12-3/TRBV12-4 CASSRGTADEQYF
NA TRBJ1-3 TRBV7-9 CASRGSGAGNTIYF
many TRBJ2-7 TRBV20-1 CSARDLGDEQYF
many TRBJ2-6 TRBV28 CASSFRSGGWANVLTF
NA TRBJ2-3 TRBV28 CASSLMEAGTDTQYF
NA TRBJ2-3 TRBV20-1 CSAHTMVAGGRPTDTQYF
many TRBJ2-5 TRBV10-3 CAISADLQETQYF
NA TRBJ2-7 TRBV28 CASSLGTSGKIYEQYF
NA TRBJ2-3 TRBV28 CASSSYIISGQGALAGVHTQYF
few TRBJ2-5 TRBV10-3 CATQDRYQETQYF
many TRBJ1-1 TRBV2 CASTTAPTNTEAFF
many TRBJ1-1 TRBV30 CAWSARLRENTEAFF
NA NA TRBV28 CATNPDRAGHEQFF
many TRBJ1-6 TRBV6-1 CASKIDSNNSPLHF
few TRBJ2-5 TRBV7-2 CAGSWYRSDQETQYF
many TRBJ2-5 TRBV5-6 CASSWTGTRDQETQYF